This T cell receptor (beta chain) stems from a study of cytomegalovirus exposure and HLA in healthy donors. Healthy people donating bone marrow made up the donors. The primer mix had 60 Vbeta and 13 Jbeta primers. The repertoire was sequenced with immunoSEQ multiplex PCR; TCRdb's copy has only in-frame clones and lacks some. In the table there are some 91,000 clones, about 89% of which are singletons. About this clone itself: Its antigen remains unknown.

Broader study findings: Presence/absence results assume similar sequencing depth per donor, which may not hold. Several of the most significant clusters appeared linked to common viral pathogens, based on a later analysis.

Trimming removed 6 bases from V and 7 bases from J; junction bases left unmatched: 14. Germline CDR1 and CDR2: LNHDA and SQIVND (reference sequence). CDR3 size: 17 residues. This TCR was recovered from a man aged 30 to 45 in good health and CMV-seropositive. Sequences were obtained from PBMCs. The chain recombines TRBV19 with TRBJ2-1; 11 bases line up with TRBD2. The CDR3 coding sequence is TGTGCCAGTAGCAGGAGGCTAGCGGGAGGCCAACGGAATGAGCAGTTCTTC. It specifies CASSRRLAGGQRNEQFF. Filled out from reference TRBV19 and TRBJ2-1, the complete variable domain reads DGGITQSPKYLFRKEGQNVTLSCEQNLNHDAMYWYRQDPGQGLRLIYYSQIVNDFQKGDIAEGYSVSREKKESFPLTVTSAQKNPTAFYLCASSRRLAGGQRNEQFFGPGTRLTVL.